Following are 29 T cell receptor beta chains from one sample sequenced in a study of blood T cell repertoires in COVID-19. The repertoire was sequenced with immunoSEQ multiplex PCR; TCRdb's copy has only in-frame clones and lacks some. The data show around 300,000 clones, approximately 88% seen once. Sequenced: peripheral blood. All receptors come from a man in his late teens or twenties with active or convalescent COVID-19.

This clone has just one count. The chain recombines TRBV14 with TRBJ1-1; no clear D. The germline V gene encodes CDR1 SGHDN and CDR2 FVKESK. The CDR3 consists of 17 residues. V was pared by 2 bases and J by 0 bases, with 16 bases between. The CDR3 region is CASSQWGAGLLNTEAFF. CDR3 bases: TGTGCCAGCAGCCAATGGGGAGCTGGCCTGCTGAACACTGAAGCTTTCTTT.

The count of this clone is one. The CDR3 nucleotides are TGCGCCAGCAGCCAAGAAGGGGCCGTTTTCACCTCGACGCAGACCCAGTACTTC. This codes for CASSQEGAVFTSTQTQYF. The V gene is TRBV4-1, the J gene TRBJ2-5; D may be TRBD1 (5 bases). Per germline, CDR1 MGHRA and CDR2 YSYEKL. The CDR3 totals 18 residues. V lost 0 bases to trimming and J lost 6 bases, with 23 bases between them.

The chain links TRBV5-1 to TRBJ2-2; 9 nucleotides line up with TRBD2. The CDR3 sequence is 15 residues long. V lost 2 bases, J lost 6 bases, and 5 bases stayed unmatched. The V gene's germline CDR1 is SGHRS and CDR2 YFSETQ. CDR3 sequence reads: CASSFSGGPAGELFF. The CDR3 DNA follows: TGCGCCAGCAGCTTCAGCGGGGGGCCGGCCGGGGAGCTGTTTTTT.

As DNA, the CDR3 is TGTGCCAGCAGTTTATATGGCAGCCAAGAGACCCAGTACTTC. Its translation is CASSLYGSQETQYF. The chain couples TRBV27 to TRBJ2-5; no clear D. The CDR3 contains 14 residues. Trimming took 1 base from V and 1 from J, leaving 7 bases between them. CDR1 MNHEY and CDR2 SMNVEV come from the germline V gene (reference sequence).

This sequence joins TRBV6-5 and TRBJ2-5; 7 nucleotides align to TRBD2. The CDR3 is made up of 14 amino acids. CDR1 is MNHEY and CDR2 is SVGAGI in the germline V gene. The V and J ends lost 7 bases and 2 bases, in that order; junction bases with no gene match: 7. CDR3: CASTPGLFQETQYF. The CDR3 nucleotides are TGTGCCAGCACCCCGGGACTATTTCAAGAGACCCAGTACTTC.

The chain carries TRBV6-5 and TRBJ1-2, with D possibly TRBD1 on 6 matching bases. Trimming left V 5 bases short and J 3 bases short, with 16 bases between. CDR1 is MNHEY and CDR2 is SVGAGI in the germline V gene. The CDR3 is made up of 15 amino acids. The CDR3 sequence: CASSSHTGPYYGYTF. CDR3 bases: TGTGCCAGCAGTAGCCATACAGGGCCCTACTATGGCTACACCTTC.

The V gene is TRBV19, the J gene TRBJ1-5; possible D gene TRBD1, 6 bases. The CDR3 covers 13 residues. V was pared by 4 bases and J by 6 bases, with 10 bases between. Looked up from germline, CDR1 is LNHDA and CDR2 is SQIVND (reference sequence). In DNA form, the CDR3 reads TGTGCCAGTAGTAGGGCAGGGGCTCAGCCCCAGCATTTT. Encoded protein: CASSRAGAQPQHF.

DNA for the CDR3: TGTGCCAGCACCGGCCCCGGGGATCGGGCGGATGAGCAGTTCTTC. Amino acids: CASTGPGDRADEQFF. This sequence joins TRBV9 and TRBJ2-1, with D perhaps TRBD2 (5 bases). The CDR3 spans 15 residues. Germline lookup yields CDR1 SGDLS and CDR2 YYNGEE. Trimming took off 6 bases at V and 8 bases at J, with 21 bases between the two ends.

The genes are TRBV7-3 and TRBJ2-1, with 9 nucleotides matching TRBD2. In germline, CDR1 is SGHTA, CDR2 FQGTGA. This CDR3 comprises 16 residues. V dropped 5 bases and J dropped 6; count of bases not matched to a gene: 11. CDR3 in amino acids: CASSPVAGGYRNEQFF. CDR3 bases: TGTGCCAGCAGCCCAGTTGCGGGGGGGTATCGCAATGAGCAGTTCTTC.

The rearrangement links TRBV10-2 to TRBJ1-6; D gene uncertain. V lost 8 bases and J lost 4, with 12 bases in between. Germline V lookup: CDR1 WSHSY, CDR2 SAAADI. The CDR3 runs 14 residues. The CDR3 DNA is TGCGCCAGCGGCCGGGAGAGTTATAATTCACCCCTCCACTTT. Translating gives CASGRESYNSPLHF.

The rearrangement links TRBV25-1 to TRBJ2-2, with D possibly being TRBD1 (6 bases). The V gene lost 1 base and the J gene lost 8 bases, with 11 bases spanning the gap. The CDR3 runs to 14 residues. CDR1 and CDR2 (germline): MGHDK, SYGVNS. Here the CDR3 reads CASSEFGGTGELFF. DNA for the CDR3: TGTGCCAGCAGTGAATTTGGTGGGACAGGGGAGCTGTTTTTT.

The gene calls are TRBV6-5 and TRBJ1-2; 7 bases match TRBD1. The CDR3 covers 14 residues. J gave up 0 bases and V 6 bases, and 4 bases lay outside the gene matches. CDR1 is MNHEY and CDR2 is SVGAGI in the germline V gene. The CDR3 region has the DNA TGTGCCAGCAGAGGGACAGCCGCTAACTATGGCTACACCTTC. Translating it yields CASRGTAANYGYTF.

This chain connects TRBV7-6 to TRBJ2-1, with 15 bases matching TRBD2. Germline CDR1 is SGHVS and CDR2 is FNYEAQ. The CDR3 totals 16 residues. Trimming cost V 8 bases and J 6 bases; bases outside gene matches: 8. The CDR3 DNA follows: TGTGCCAGCGCGGGACTAGCGGGGGGCGGGTTCAATGAGCAGTTCTTC. Its protein is CASAGLAGGGFNEQFF. Looking up the rest from reference TRBV7-6 and TRBJ2-1 gives the full variable domain: GAGVSQSPRYKVTKRGQDVALRCDPISGHVSLYWYRQALGQGPEFLTYFNYEAQQDKSGLPNDRFSAERPEGSISTLTIQRTEQRDSAMYRCASAGLAGGGFNEQFFGPGTRLTVL.

V usage is TRBV18 and J usage is TRBJ2-7, with D perhaps TRBD2 (7 bases). Deletions cut 2 bases from V and 3 bases from J, with 23 bases between. The CDR3 totals 18 residues. Germline CDR1 is KGHSH and CDR2 is LQKENI. The CDR3 loop reads CASSPKGGQGSVNYEQYF. The CDR3 DNA follows: TGTGCCAGCTCACCAAAGGGGGGGCAGGGGTCCGTAAACTACGAGCAGTACTTC.

This chain joins TRBV7-2 and TRBJ2-7, with 9 bases fitting TRBD2. J gave up 4 bases and V 2 bases, and 12 bases lay outside the gene matches. This CDR3 spans 17 amino acids. The germline gives CDR1 SGHTA, CDR2 FQGNSA. CDR3 in DNA: TGTGCCAGCAGCTTAAGCCGCGGCGGGGGGGCTCCTTACGAGCAGTACTTC. Its translation is CASSLSRGGGAPYEQYF.

The rearrangement joins TRBV2 to TRBJ1-5; 7 positions match TRBD1. Germline V lookup: CDR1 SNHLY, CDR2 FYNNEI. The CDR3 is 13 amino acids. V was pared by 4 bases and J by 5 bases, with 2 bases of the junction left unmatched. In nucleotides, the CDR3 is TGTGCCAGCAGTGGGGACAGTTATCAGCCCCAGCATTTT. Translating gives CASSGDSYQPQHF.

The rearrangement uses TRBV7-8 and TRBJ1-5; no clear D gene. The V and J ends lost 2 bases and 1 base respectively, with 9 bases between them. The CDR3 runs to 15 residues. Per the germline V gene, CDR1 is SGHVS and CDR2 is FQNEAQ. Written as DNA, the CDR3 is TGTGCCAGCAGCTTATCGGCGGGGAGCAATCAGCCCCAGCATTTT. It encodes CASSLSAGSNQPQHF.

This chain connects TRBV20-1 to TRBJ2-1, with TRBD2 matching 10 bases. V lost 6 bases and J lost 14; bases outside the gene matches: 7. Germline-derived CDR1 and CDR2 are DFQATT and SNEGSKA (reference sequence). The CDR3 is made up of 11 amino acids. CDR3 amino acids: CSAASGGGKFF. The CDR3 DNA reads TGCAGTGCAGCTAGCGGGGGAGGGAAGTTCTTC.

V gene TRBV3-1 (or the pseudogene TRBV3-2) combines with J gene TRBJ1-4; 12 bases align to TRBD1. Germline trimming cut 4 bases from V and 8 bases from J; bases unmatched to any gene: 8. Germline CDR1 reads LGHDT; CDR2 reads YNNKEL (reference sequence). The CDR3 sequence is 16 residues long. CDR3 coding DNA: TGTGCCAGCAGCCTGGGACAGGGGGCTTTAGAGGAAAAACTGTTTTTT. Its protein is CASSLGQGALEEKLFF.

CDR3 region: CAAHRQGPTDTQYF. Written as DNA, the CDR3 is TGTGCCGCGCATAGACAGGGACCCACAGATACGCAGTATTTT. The V call is TRBV5-4, the J call TRBJ2-3, with 7 bases aligning to TRBD1. J lost 2 bases, V lost 10 bases, and 10 bases had no gene match. CDR3 length: 14 amino acids. Germline V gives CDR1 SGHNT, CDR2 YYREEE (reference sequence).

The CDR3 spells CASSVGLGNYGYTF. The CDR3 DNA follows: TGTGCCAGCAGCGTCGGGTTAGGTAACTATGGCTACACCTTC. V is TRBV9 and J is TRBJ1-2, with no clear D. Germline CDR1 is SGDLS and CDR2 is YYNGEE. The CDR3 extends over 14 amino acids. Trimming took 2 bases from V and 1 from J, leaving 9 bases between them. Together with reference TRBV9 and TRBJ1-2, the CDR3 gives the full variable domain: DSGVTQTPKHLITATGQRVTLRCSPRSGDLSVYWYQQSLDQGLQFLIQYYNGEERAKGNILERFSAQQFPDLHSELNLSSLELGDSALYFCASSVGLGNYGYTFGSGTRLTVV.

The rearrangement joins TRBV28 to TRBJ1-1; D ambiguous. Germline CDR1 MDHEN, CDR2 SYDVKM. V lost 4 bases and J 11 bases, leaving 8 bases between the germline ends. The CDR3 is made up of 10 amino acids. CDR3 residues: CASSSTGAFF. Here the CDR3 DNA reads TGTGCCAGCAGTTCCACGGGGGCTTTCTTT.

The chain has TRBV4-1 and TRBJ1-6; 8 bases are a match to TRBD1. The V segment lost 4 bases and the J segment 0 bases; nucleotides outside the gene matches: 8. The CDR3 is 18 amino acids. The germline V gene has CDR1 MGHRA and CDR2 YSYEKL. The CDR3 bases are TGCGCCAGCAGCCCCTCCCGGACAGGGTTCTCCTATAATTCACCCCTCCACTTT. Encoded protein: CASSPSRTGFSYNSPLHF.

The chain employs TRBV7-6 and TRBJ1-3; 7 bases are shared with TRBD1. Germline V lookup: CDR1 SGHVS, CDR2 FNYEAQ. The trim removed 5 bases at V and 4 bases at J, leaving 8 bases unmatched. The CDR3 spans 15 residues. CDR3 sequence reads: CASSRMTGPGNTIYF. In DNA, the CDR3 is TGTGCCAGCAGCCGCATGACAGGGCCCGGAAACACCATATATTTT.

V and J are TRBV5-6 and TRBJ2-2, with 10 bases aligning to TRBD2. The CDR3 loop spans 17 amino acids. Looked up from germline, CDR1 is SGHDT and CDR2 is YYEEEE. Trimming cost V 4 bases and J 6 bases; bases outside gene matches: 12. DNA for the CDR3: TGTGCCAGCAGCCCCTCTAGCGGGGGTACTATGGCCGGGGAGCTGTTTTTT. Translating gives CASSPSSGGTMAGELFF.

This rearrangement joins TRBV2 to TRBJ2-3; D might be TRBD2 (6 bases). V was pared by 7 bases and J by 2 bases, with 22 bases between. This CDR3 is 17 amino acids long. The germline CDR1 and CDR2 sequences are SNHLY and FYNNEI. CDR3 amino acids: CASNVPQTLAPTDTQYF. The CDR3 DNA follows: TGTGCCAGCAACGTGCCCCAGACACTAGCTCCCACAGATACGCAGTATTTT.

The V gene is TRBV12-3 or TRBV12-4, the J gene TRBJ1-5; D ambiguous. V shed 7 bases and J shed 3 bases, with 7 bases lying between them. The CDR3 is made up of 12 amino acids. CDR3 amino acids: CASKTVNQPQHF. DNA for the CDR3: TGTGCCAGCAAAACAGTCAATCAGCCCCAGCATTTT.

This chain connects TRBV9 to TRBJ1-1; possible D gene TRBD1, 6 bases. Per the germline V gene, CDR1 is SGDLS and CDR2 is YYNGEE. The CDR3 is made up of 15 amino acids. The V end lost 0 bases, the J end lost 3 bases, and 12 bases lay between the germline ends. The CDR3 DNA is TGTGCCAGCAGCGTAGCCGGGGCAGGGGACACTGAAGCTTTCTTT. Its translation: CASSVAGAGDTEAFF.

V usage is TRBV5-4 and J usage is TRBJ2-3, with D unresolved. This CDR3 region has 13 residues. CDR1 and CDR2 (germline): SGHNT, YYREEE (reference sequence). With 4 bases removed from V and 2 bases from J, the gap between germline ends came to 8 bases. The CDR3 DNA reads TGTGCCAGCAGCGTAGACTCCACAGATACGCAGTATTTT. As protein: CASSVDSTDTQYF.